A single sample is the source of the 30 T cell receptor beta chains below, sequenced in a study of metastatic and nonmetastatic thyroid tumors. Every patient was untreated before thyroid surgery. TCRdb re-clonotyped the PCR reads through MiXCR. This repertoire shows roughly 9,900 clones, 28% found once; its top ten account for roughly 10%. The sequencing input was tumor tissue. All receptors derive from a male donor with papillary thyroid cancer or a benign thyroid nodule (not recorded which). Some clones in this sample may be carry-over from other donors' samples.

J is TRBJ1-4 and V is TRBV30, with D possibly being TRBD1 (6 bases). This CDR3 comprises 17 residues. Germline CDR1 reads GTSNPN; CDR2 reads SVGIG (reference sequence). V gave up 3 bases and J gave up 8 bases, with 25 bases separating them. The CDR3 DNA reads TGTGCCTGGAGAGGACATCGGAGGGGGGGCTTTAGCGAAAAACTGTTTTTT. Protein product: CAWRGHRRGGFSEKLFF.

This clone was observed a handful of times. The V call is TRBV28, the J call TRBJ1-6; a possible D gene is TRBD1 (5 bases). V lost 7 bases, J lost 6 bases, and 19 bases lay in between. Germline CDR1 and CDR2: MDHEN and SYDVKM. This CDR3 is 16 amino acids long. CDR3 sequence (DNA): TGTGCCAGCATGAATGGGGCCAGGCGGGTTAATTCACCCCTCCACTTT. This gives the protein CASMNGARRVNSPLHF.

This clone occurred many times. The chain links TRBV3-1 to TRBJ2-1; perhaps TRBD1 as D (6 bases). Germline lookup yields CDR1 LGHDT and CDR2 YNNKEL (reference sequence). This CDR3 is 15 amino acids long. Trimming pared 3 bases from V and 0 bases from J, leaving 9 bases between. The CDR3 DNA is TGTGCCAGCAGCCAGGGGGCGGGCTCCTACAATGAGCAGTTCTTC. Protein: CASSQGAGSYNEQFF.

In DNA form, the CDR3 reads TGCGCCAGCAGCTTGGAAGGGATCGGCTACACCTTC. Its protein product is CASSLEGIGYTF. The chain is built from TRBV5-1 and TRBJ1-2; unclear D gene. The CDR3 contains 12 residues. Germline assignment: CDR1 SGHRS and CDR2 YFSETQ. V was clipped by 0 bases and J by 8 bases, with 8 bases between them.

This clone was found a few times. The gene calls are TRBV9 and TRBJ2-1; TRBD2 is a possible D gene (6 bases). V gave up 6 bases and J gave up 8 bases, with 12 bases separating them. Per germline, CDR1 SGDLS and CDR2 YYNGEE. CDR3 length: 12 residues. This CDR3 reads CASMGGGDEQFF. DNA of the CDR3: TGTGCCAGCATGGGAGGTGGGGATGAGCAGTTCTTC.

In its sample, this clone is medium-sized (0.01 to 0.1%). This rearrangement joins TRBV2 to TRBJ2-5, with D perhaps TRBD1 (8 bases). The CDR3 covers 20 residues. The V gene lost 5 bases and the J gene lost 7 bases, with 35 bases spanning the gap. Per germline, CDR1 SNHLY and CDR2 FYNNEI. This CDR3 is CASSYQSGGGGQGQLSTQYF. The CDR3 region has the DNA TGTGCCAGCAGTTACCAAAGTGGCGGGGGAGGACAGGGTCAACTTTCGACCCAGTACTTC.

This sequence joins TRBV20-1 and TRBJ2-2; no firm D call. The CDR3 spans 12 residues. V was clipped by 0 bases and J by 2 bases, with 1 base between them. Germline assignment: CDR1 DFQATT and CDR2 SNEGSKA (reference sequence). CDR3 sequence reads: CSARDNTGELFF. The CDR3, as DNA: TGCAGTGCTAGAGATAACACCGGGGAGCTGTTTTTT.

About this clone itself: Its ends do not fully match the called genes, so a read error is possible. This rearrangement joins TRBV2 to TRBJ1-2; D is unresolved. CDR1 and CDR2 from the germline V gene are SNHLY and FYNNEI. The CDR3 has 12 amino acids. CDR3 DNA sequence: TGTGCCAGCACTAAAAGGTCCTATGACTACACCTTT. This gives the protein CASTKRSYDYTF.

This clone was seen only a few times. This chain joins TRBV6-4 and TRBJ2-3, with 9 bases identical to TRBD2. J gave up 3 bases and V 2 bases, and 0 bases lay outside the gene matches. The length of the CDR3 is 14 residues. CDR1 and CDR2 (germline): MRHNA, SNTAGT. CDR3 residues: CASSDTSGTDTQYF. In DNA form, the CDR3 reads TGTGCCAGCAGTGACACTAGCGGGACAGATACGCAGTATTTT.

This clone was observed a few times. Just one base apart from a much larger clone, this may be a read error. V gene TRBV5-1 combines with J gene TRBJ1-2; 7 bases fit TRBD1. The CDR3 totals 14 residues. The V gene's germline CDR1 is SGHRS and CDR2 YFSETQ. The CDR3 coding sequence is TGCGCCAACAGCTTGGGACAGCCCCAAATGGGCTACGCCTTC. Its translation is CANSLGQPQMGYAF.

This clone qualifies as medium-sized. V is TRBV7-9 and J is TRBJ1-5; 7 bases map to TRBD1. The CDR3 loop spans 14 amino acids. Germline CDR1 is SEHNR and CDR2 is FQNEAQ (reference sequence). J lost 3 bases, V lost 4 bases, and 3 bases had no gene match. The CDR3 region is CASSSDRNNQPQHF. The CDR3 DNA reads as TGTGCCAGCAGCTCGGACAGGAACAATCAGCCCCAGCATTTT.

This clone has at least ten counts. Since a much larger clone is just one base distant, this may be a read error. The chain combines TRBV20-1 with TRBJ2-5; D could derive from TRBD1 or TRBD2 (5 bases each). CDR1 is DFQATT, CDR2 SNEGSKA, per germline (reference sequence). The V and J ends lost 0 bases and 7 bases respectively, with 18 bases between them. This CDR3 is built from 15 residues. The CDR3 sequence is CSARDPGRVIGTQYF. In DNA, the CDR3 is TGCAGTGCTAGAGATCCGGGGCGGGTTATAGGGACCCAGTACTTC.

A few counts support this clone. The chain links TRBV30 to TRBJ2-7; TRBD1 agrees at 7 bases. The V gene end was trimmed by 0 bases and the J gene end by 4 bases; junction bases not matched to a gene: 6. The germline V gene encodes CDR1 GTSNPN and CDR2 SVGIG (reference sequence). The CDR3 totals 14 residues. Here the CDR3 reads CAWSVSGTAYEQYF. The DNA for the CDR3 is TGTGCCTGGAGTGTTTCCGGGACAGCTTACGAGCAGTACTTC.

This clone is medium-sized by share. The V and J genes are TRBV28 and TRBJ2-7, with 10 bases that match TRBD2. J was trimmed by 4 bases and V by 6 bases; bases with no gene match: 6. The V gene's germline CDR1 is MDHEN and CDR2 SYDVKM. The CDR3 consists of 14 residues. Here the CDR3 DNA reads TGTGCCAGCAGCTCAGCGGGAGGGCCGTACGAGCAGTACGTC. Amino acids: CASSSAGGPYEQYV.

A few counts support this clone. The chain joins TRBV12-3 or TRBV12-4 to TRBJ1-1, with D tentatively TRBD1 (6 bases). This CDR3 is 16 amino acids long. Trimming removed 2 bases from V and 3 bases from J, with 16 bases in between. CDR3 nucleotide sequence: TGTGCCAGCAGTTTATCCCCGACAGGATCGGACACTGAAGCTTTCTTT. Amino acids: CASSLSPTGSDTEAFF.

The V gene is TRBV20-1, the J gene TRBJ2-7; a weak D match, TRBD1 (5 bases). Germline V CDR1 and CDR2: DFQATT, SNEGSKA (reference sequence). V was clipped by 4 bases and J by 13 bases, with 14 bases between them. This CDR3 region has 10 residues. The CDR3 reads CSAISAGHYF. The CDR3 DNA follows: TGCAGTGCTATTTCGGCAGGGCATTACTTC.

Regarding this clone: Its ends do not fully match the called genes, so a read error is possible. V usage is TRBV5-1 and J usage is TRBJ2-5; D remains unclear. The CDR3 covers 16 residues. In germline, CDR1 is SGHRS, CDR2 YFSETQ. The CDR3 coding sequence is TGCGCCAGCAGCTTGGCAGGTATTGGCGGCCAAGAGACCCATTACTTC. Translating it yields CASSLAGIGGQETHYF.

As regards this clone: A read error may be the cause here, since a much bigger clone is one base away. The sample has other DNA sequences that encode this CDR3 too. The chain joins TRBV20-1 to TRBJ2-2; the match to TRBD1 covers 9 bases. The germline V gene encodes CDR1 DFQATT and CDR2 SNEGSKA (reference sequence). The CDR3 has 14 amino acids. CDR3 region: CSASGQGKTGGLFF. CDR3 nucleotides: TGCAGTGCATCGGGACAGGGTAAAACCGGGGGGCTGTTTTTT.

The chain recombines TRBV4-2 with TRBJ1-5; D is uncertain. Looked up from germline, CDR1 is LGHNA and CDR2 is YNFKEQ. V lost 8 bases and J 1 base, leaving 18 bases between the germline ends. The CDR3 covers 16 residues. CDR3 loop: CASAPRAGKSNQPQHF. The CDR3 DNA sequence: TGTGCCAGCGCCCCACGGGCGGGGAAGAGCAATCAGCCCCAGCATTTT.

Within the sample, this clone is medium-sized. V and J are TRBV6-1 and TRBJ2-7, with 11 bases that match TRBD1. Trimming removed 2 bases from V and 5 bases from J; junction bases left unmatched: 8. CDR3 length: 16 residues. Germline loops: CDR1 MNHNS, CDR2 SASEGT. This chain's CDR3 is CASSEREGTGGDEQYF. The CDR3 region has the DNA TGTGCCAGCAGTGAAAGAGAGGGGACAGGGGGGGACGAGCAGTACTTC.

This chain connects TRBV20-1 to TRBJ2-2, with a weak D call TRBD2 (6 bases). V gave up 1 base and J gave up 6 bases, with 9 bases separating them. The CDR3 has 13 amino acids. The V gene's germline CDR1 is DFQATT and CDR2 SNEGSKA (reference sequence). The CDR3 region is CSARVAGSGELFF. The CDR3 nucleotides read TGCAGTGCTAGAGTGGCGGGGTCCGGGGAGCTGTTTTTT.

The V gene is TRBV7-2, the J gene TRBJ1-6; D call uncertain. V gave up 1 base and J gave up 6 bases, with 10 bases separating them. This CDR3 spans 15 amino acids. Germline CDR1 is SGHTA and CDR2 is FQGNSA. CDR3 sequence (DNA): TGTGCCAGCAGCTTAGAGTGGGGATTTAATTCACCCCTCCACTTT. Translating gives CASSLEWGFNSPLHF.

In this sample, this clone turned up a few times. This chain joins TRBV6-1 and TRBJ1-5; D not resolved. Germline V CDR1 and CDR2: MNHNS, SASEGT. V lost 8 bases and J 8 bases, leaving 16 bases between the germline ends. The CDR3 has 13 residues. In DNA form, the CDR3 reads TGTGCCAGCGGCCGGACTTTTTCGGAGCCCCAGCATTTT. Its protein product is CASGRTFSEPQHF.

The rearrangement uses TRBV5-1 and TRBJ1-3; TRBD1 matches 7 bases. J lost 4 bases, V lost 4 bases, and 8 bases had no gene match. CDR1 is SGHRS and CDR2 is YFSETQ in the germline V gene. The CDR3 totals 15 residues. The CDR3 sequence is CASSRDSTSGNTIYF. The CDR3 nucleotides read TGCGCCAGCAGCCGGGACAGTACATCCGGAAACACCATATATTTT.

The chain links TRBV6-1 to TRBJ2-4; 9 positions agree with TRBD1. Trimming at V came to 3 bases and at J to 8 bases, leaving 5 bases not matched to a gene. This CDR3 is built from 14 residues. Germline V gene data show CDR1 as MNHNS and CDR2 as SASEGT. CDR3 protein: CASSEGTGLDIQYF. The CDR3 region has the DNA TGTGCCAGCAGTGAGGGGACAGGGTTGGACATTCAGTACTTC.

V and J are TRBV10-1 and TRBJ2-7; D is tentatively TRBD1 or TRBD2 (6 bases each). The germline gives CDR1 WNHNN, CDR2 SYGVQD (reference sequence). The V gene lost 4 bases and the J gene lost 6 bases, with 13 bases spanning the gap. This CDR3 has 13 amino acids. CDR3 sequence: CASSGRGESEQYF. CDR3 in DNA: TGCGCCAGCAGTGGGAGGGGGGAAAGCGAGCAGTACTTC.

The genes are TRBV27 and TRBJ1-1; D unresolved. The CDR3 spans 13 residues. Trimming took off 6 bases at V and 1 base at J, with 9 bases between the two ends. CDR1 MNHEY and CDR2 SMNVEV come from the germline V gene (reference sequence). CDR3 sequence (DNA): TGTGCCAGCAGAAACAGCCCGAACACTGAAGCTTTCTTT. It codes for CASRNSPNTEAFF.

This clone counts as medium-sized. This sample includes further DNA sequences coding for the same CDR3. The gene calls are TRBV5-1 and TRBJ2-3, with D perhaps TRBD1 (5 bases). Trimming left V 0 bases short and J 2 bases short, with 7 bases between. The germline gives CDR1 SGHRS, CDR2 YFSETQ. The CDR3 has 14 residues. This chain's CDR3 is CASSLGQHTDTQYF. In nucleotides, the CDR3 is TGCGCCAGCAGCTTGGGACAGCACACAGATACGCAGTATTTT. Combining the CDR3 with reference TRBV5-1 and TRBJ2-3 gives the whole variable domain KAGVTQTPRYLIKTRGQQVTLSCSPISGHRSVSWYQQTPGQGLQFLFEYFSETQRNKGNFPGRFSGRQFSNSRSEMNVSTLELGDSALYLCASSLGQHTDTQYFGPGTRLTVL.

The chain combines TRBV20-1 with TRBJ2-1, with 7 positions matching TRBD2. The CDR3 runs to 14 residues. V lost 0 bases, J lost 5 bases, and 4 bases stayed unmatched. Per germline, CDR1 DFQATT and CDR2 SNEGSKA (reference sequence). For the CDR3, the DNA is TGCAGTGCTAGAGAGGATCTAGCGGACAATGAGCAGTTCTTC. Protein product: CSAREDLADNEQFF.

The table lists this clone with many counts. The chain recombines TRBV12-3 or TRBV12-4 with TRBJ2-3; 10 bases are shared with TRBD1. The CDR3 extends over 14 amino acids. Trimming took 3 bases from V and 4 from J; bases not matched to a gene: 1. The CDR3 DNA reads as TGTGCCAGCAGTTTCGGGACAGGGGCAGATACGCAGTATTTT. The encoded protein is CASSFGTGADTQYF.